This T cell receptor beta chain was observed in a study of OX40 agonist ivuxolimab in advanced cancers. Study-level background: The eligibility criteria allowed prior anti-PD-1, anti-PD-L1 or anti-CTLA-4 therapy, and around 40% had some.

Assay used: immunoSEQ multiplex PCR; TCRdb lists only in-frame clones, some missing. Of tens of thousands of clones detected, around 86% appear once; the ten largest clones hold 0.85% to 1.4%. Sequences were derived from CD4+ or CD8+ T cells sorted from blood, sampled in a trial of the OX40 agonist ivuxolimab. The source is an adult with an advanced solid tumor such as melanoma, head and neck, liver or kidney cancer.

The CDR3 DNA is TGTGCCATCGGTGCAGGGGGGACCTACAATGAGCAGTTCTTC. Its translation is CAIGAGGTYNEQFF. The gene calls are TRBV10-3 and TRBJ2-1; D might be TRBD1 (7 bases). With 8 bases removed from V and 2 bases from J, the gap between germline ends came to 13 bases. This CDR3 comprises 14 residues. The germline V gene has CDR1 ENHRY and CDR2 SYGVKD.